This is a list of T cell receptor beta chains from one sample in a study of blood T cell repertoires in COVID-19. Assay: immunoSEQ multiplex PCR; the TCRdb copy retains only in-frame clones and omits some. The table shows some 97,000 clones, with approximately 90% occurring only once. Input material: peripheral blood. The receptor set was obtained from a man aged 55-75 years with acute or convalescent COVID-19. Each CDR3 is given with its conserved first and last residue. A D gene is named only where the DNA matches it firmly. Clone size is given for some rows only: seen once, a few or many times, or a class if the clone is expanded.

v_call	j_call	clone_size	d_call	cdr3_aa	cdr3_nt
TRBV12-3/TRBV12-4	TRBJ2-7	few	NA	CASSLGASYEQYF	TGTGCCAGCAGTTTAGGGGCCTCCTACGAGCAGTACTTC
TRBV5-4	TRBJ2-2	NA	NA	CASSLNSARGRELFF	TGTGCCAGCAGCTTGAATTCGGCACGGGGTCGGGAGCTGTTTTTT
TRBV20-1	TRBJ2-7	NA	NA	CSASPLARPSYEQYF	TGCAGTGCTAGTCCCCTAGCGCGACCGTCCTACGAGCAGTACTTC
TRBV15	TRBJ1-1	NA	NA	CATSRRTSGSGEAFF	TGTGCCACCAGCAGGCGGACTTCGGGCTCCGGGGAAGCTTTCTTT
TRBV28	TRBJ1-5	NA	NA	CASKLGGGGGSNQPQHF	TGTGCCAGCAAGTTGGGAGGCGGGGGAGGAAGCAATCAGCCCCAGCATTTT
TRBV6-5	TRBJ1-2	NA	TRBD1	CASSTGTVYGYTF	TGTGCCAGCAGTACTGGGACAGTCTATGGCTACACCTTC
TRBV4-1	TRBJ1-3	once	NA	CASSQDVYSGNTIYF	TGCGCCAGCAGCCAAGACGTTTACTCTGGAAACACCATATATTTT
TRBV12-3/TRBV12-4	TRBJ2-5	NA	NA	CASSLWSQETQYF	TGTGCCAGCAGTTTATGGAGCCAAGAGACCCAGTACTTC
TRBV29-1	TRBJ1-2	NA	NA	CSSWGGENGYTF	TGCAGCTCCTGGGGAGGGGAGAATGGCTACACCTTC
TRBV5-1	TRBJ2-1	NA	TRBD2	CASSFSVGTSGFNEQFF	TGCGCCAGCAGCTTTAGCGTTGGGACTAGCGGGTTCAATGAGCAGTTCTTC
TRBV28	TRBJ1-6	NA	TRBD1	CASSPGQGPYSPLHF	TGTGCCAGCAGCCCGGGACAGGGGCCGTATTCACCCCTCCACTTT
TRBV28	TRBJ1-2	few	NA	CASRLLAGSGYGYTF	TGTGCCAGCAGGCTTTTGGCGGGCTCGGGCTATGGCTACACCTTC
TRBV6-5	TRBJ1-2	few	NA	CASAVKRPSGYTF	TGTGCCAGCGCAGTCAAGCGACCCTCTGGCTACACCTTC
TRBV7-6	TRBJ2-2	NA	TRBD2	CASSLYRGGANTGELFF	TGTGCCAGCAGCTTATATAGGGGAGGGGCGAACACCGGGGAGCTGTTTTTT
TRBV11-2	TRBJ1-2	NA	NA	CASSLATGGTGYTF	TGTGCCAGCAGCTTAGCTACGGGGGGTACTGGCTACACCTTC
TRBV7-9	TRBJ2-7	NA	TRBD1	CASSLGQLISYEQYF	TGTGCCAGCAGCCTGGGACAGTTAATCTCCTACGAGCAGTACTTC
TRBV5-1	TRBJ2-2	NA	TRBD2	CASSRMTSGVTGELFF	TGCGCCAGCAGCCGCATGACTAGCGGAGTCACCGGGGAGCTGTTTTTT
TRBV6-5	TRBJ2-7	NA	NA	CASSYRGRGGAYEQYF	TGTGCCAGCAGTTACCGAGGGCGGGGCGGCGCCTACGAGCAGTACTTC
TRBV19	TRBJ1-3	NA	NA	CASSILSSGNTIYF	TGTGCCAGTAGTATCCTCAGCTCTGGAAACACCATATATTTT
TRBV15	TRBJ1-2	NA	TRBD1	CATSRDRSWDSGYTF	TGTGCCACCAGCAGAGATAGGTCTTGGGACAGCGGCTACACCTTC
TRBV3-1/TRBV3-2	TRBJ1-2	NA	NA	CASSQAGGRGSTF	TGTGCCAGCAGCCAAGCGGGAGGACGGGGAAGCACCTTC
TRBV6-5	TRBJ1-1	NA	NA	CASSSGDAEAFF	TGTGCCAGCAGTTCAGGGGACGCTGAAGCTTTCTTT
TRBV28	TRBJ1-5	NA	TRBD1	CASSFIPGGPYQPQHF	TGTGCCAGCAGTTTCATCCCAGGGGGCCCTTATCAGCCCCAGCATTTT
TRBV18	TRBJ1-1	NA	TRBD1	CASSPLKTGTEAFF	TGTGCCAGCTCACCTCTCAAGACAGGGACTGAAGCTTTCTTT
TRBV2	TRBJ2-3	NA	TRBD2	CASSVGGRTDTQYF	TGTGCCAGCAGTGTTGGCGGGAGGACAGATACGCAGTATTTT
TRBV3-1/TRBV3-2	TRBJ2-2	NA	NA	CASRGNTGELFF	TGTGCCAGTCGAGGGAACACCGGGGAGCTGTTTTTT
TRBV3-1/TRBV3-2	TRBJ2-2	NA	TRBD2	CASSQDRGLRTGELFF	TGTGCCAGCAGCCAAGATCGGGGACTACGGACCGGGGAGCTGTTTTTT
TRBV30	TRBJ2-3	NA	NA	CAWSQGSTDTQYF	TGTGCCTGGAGTCAGGGAAGCACAGATACGCAGTATTTT
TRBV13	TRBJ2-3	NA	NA	CASSPRGSDTQYF	TGTGCCAGCAGCCCCCGAGGGTCGGATACGCAGTATTTT